The 8 T cell receptor beta chains listed next were all sequenced from one sample in a study of tumor-infiltrating lymphocytes in localized non-small cell lung cancer. TCRdb keeps only in-frame clones here, not all; method: immunoSEQ multiplex PCR. The table includes some 15,000 clones, over 35% detected once. The sequenced sample was lung tumor tissue. These receptors came from a human donor with non-small cell lung cancer.

The chain combines TRBV28 with TRBJ1-2; TRBD1 agrees at 7 bases. The CDR3 has 14 residues. The V and J ends lost 7 bases and 4 bases, in that order; junction bases with no gene match: 9. Germline V gene data show CDR1 as MDHEN and CDR2 as SYDVKM. CDR3 residues: CASKKGARGYGYTF. The CDR3 nucleotides read TGTGCCAGCAAAAAGGGGGCGCGTGGCTATGGCTACACCTTC.

This clone has a handful of counts. The genes are TRBV9 and TRBJ1-1; the D is unclear. V lost 0 bases and J 3 bases, leaving 9 bases between the germline ends. The CDR3 extends over 14 amino acids. Germline lookup yields CDR1 SGDLS and CDR2 YYNGEE. The CDR3 loop is CASSVGREYTEAFF. CDR3 nucleotides: TGTGCCAGCAGCGTAGGAAGGGAATACACTGAAGCTTTCTTT.

DNA of the CDR3: TGTGCCAGCAGCCCCGGACCAGGATCCTACGAGCAGTACTTC. Translation: CASSPGPGSYEQYF. This rearrangement joins TRBV11-3 to TRBJ2-7; no reliable D call. CDR1 is SGHNT and CDR2 is YENEEA in the germline V gene. The V end lost 5 bases, the J end lost 1 base, and 12 bases lay between the germline ends. The CDR3 runs 14 residues. Full variable domain (rest looked up from reference TRBV11-3 and TRBJ2-7): EAGVVQSPRYKIIEKKQPVAFWCNPISGHNTLYWYLQNLGQGPELLIRYENEEAVDDSQLPKDRFSAERLKGVDSTLKIQPAELGDSAVYLCASSPGPGSYEQYFGPGTRLTVT.

Remarks on this clone: The same CDR3 arises from other DNA sequences in this sample as well. The V gene is TRBV6-4, the J gene TRBJ2-3; 11 nucleotides agree with TRBD2. Germline V CDR1 and CDR2: MRHNA, SNTAGT. After removal of 0 bases from V and 4 bases from J, the junction contained 0 bases not matched to a gene. The CDR3 consists of 15 residues. CDR3 nucleotide sequence: TGTGCCAGCAGTGACTCTAGCGGGGGGGCAGATACGCAGTATTTT. It is translated as CASSDSSGGADTQYF.

The chain uses TRBV5-1 and TRBJ2-7; TRBD1 matches 9 bases. J was trimmed by 7 bases and V by 3 bases; bases with no gene match: 8. The germline CDR1 and CDR2 sequences are SGHRS and YFSETQ. The CDR3 totals 14 residues. The CDR3 bases are TGCGCCAGCAGCTCCGGGACAGGGAGGGGAGAGCAGTACTTC. Translation gives CASSSGTGRGEQYF.

This clone was picked up many times. The chain uses TRBV19 and TRBJ2-7; possible D gene TRBD1, 6 bases. The CDR3 spans 13 residues. Trimming shortened V by 5 bases and J by 4 bases, and 12 bases separated the two germline ends. The V gene's germline CDR1 is LNHDA and CDR2 SQIVND (reference sequence). CDR3 in amino acids: CASSFHDRYEQYF. In DNA, the CDR3 is TGTGCCAGTAGTTTTCACGACAGGTACGAGCAGTACTTC.

The chain combines TRBV10-3 with TRBJ1-2; D may be TRBD1 (6 bases). In germline, CDR1 is ENHRY, CDR2 SYGVKD. This CDR3 has 12 amino acids. Trimming removed 7 bases from V and 8 bases from J, with 14 bases in between. As DNA, the CDR3 is TGTGCCATCAATCGGGACGGGACAGGCTACACCTTC. It yields the protein CAINRDGTGYTF.

The chain recombines TRBV9 with TRBJ1-2; 7 bases agree with TRBD1. Germline CDR1 and CDR2: SGDLS and YYNGEE. The CDR3 has 16 amino acids. The ends lost 0 bases at V and 6 bases at J; junction bases unmatched: 11. CDR3 bases: TGTGCCAGCAGCGTAGGACCCCAGGGGGGGTTGGATGGCTACACCTTC. Translation gives CASSVGPQGGLDGYTF.